Listed below are T cell receptor beta chains from one sample, sequenced in a study of T cells in Graves' hyperthyroidism and ophthalmopathy. MiXCR was run by TCRdb on the multiplex PCR reads, yielding one entry per CDR3 protein. The data contain hundreds of thousands of distinct CDR3 sequences, roughly 16% of them singletons. Sequencing was carried out using blood. The receptor source for this set is a woman between 40 and 50 years old with Graves' ophthalmopathy. CDR3s include the opening cysteine and the closing phenylalanine or tryptophan. D genes are given only for firm matches. Size values are once, few and many counts, or a class for expanded clones, and some rows have none.

j_gene: TRBJ2-1
v_gene: TRBV19
d_gene: TRBD2
abundance: -
CDR3nt: TGTGCCAGTAGTATAGGCGGGACTAGCGGGAAGTACAATGAGCAGTTCTTC
CDR3aa: CASSIGGTSGKYNEQFF

j_gene: TRBJ2-5
v_gene: TRBV5-1
d_gene: TRBD1
abundance: few
CDR3nt: TGCGCCAGCAGCTCTTGGACAGGGCAAGAGACCCAGTACTTC
CDR3aa: CASSSWTGQETQYF

j_gene: TRBJ2-1
v_gene: TRBV6-5
d_gene: TRBD2
abundance: once
CDR3nt: TGTGCCAGCAGTTACACAGCGGGGGCCTTCAATGAGCAGTTCTTC
CDR3aa: CASSYTAGAFNEQFF

j_gene: TRBJ2-1
v_gene: TRBV4-1
d_gene: -
abundance: -
CDR3nt: TGCGCCAGCAGCCCCTCTAGCAGTTTAGCCTCCTACAATGAGCAGTTCTTC
CDR3aa: CASSPSSSLASYNEQFF

j_gene: TRBJ1-1
v_gene: TRBV28
d_gene: -
abundance: many
CDR3nt: TGTGCCAGCAGCCCTTCCGGACAGAGGGAGAACACTGAAGCTTTCTTT
CDR3aa: CASSPSGQRENTEAFF

j_gene: TRBJ1-1
v_gene: TRBV20-1
d_gene: -
abundance: many
CDR3nt: TGCAGTGCCCCGAGTGGGGGGACTGAAGCTTTCTTT
CDR3aa: CSAPSGGTEAFF

j_gene: TRBJ1-2
v_gene: TRBV19
d_gene: -
abundance: -
CDR3nt: TGTGCCAGTAGTATCGGGCGGTACTATGGCTACACCTTC
CDR3aa: CASSIGRYYGYTF

j_gene: TRBJ2-3
v_gene: TRBV4-3
d_gene: -
abundance: few
CDR3nt: TGCGCCAGCAGCCTCCCCGAGGATGGTGGGCCGACAGATACGCAGTATTTT
CDR3aa: CASSLPEDGGPTDTQYF

j_gene: TRBJ2-5
v_gene: TRBV28
d_gene: TRBD2
abundance: many
CDR3nt: TGTGCCAGCATCTCGGGGGGGATAGCGGGGGGGAAGAAAGAGACCCAGTACTTC
CDR3aa: CASISGGIAGGKKETQYF

j_gene: TRBJ2-7
v_gene: TRBV7-2
d_gene: -
abundance: -
CDR3nt: TGTGCCAGCAGCTGGGGGTCCGGGGGCCGCGAGCAGTACTTC
CDR3aa: CASSWGSGGREQYF

j_gene: TRBJ2-1
v_gene: TRBV29-1
d_gene: -
abundance: many
CDR3nt: TGCAGCGTTGATGCCGAAGCTGGTGAGCAGTTCTTC
CDR3aa: CSVDAEAGEQFF

j_gene: TRBJ1-2
v_gene: TRBV2
d_gene: -
abundance: many
CDR3nt: TGTGCCAGCACGGGGAGGCAGCCTAGGGACTATGGCTACACCTTC
CDR3aa: CASTGRQPRDYGYTF

j_gene: TRBJ2-5
v_gene: TRBV20-1
d_gene: TRBD2
abundance: -
CDR3nt: TGCAGTGCTAAAGAAGGCGGACTAGCGGGAGTAGAGACCCAGTACTTC
CDR3aa: CSAKEGGLAGVETQYF

j_gene: TRBJ1-1
v_gene: TRBV4-2
d_gene: -
abundance: many
CDR3nt: TGTGCCAGCAGCCAAGCCGGGGAATGGAATGAAGCTTTCTTT
CDR3aa: CASSQAGEWNEAFF

j_gene: TRBJ2-7
v_gene: TRBV2
d_gene: -
abundance: many
CDR3nt: TGTGCCAGCATTAGCAGGGTGCGGGAAGGCGAGCAGTACTTC
CDR3aa: CASISRVREGEQYF

j_gene: TRBJ2-3
v_gene: TRBV2
d_gene: -
abundance: many
CDR3nt: TGTGCCAGCAGTGTTGGCAGGGGTGCAGATACGCAGTATTTT
CDR3aa: CASSVGRGADTQYF

j_gene: TRBJ2-3
v_gene: TRBV19
d_gene: TRBD2
abundance: -
CDR3nt: TGTGCCAGTAGTATGTTCGCTAGCGGGAGGGGAGATACGCAGTATTTT
CDR3aa: CASSMFASGRGDTQYF

j_gene: TRBJ1-2
v_gene: TRBV28
d_gene: TRBD1
abundance: few
CDR3nt: TGTGCCAGCAGACTAGGACAGGGCCGTTTAGAGTATGGCTACACCTTC
CDR3aa: CASRLGQGRLEYGYTF

j_gene: TRBJ2-3
v_gene: TRBV2
d_gene: TRBD1
abundance: many
CDR3nt: TGTGCCACCGTGGATCTCCTCAGTCGGGACAGGGTTCGGACAGATACGCAGTATTTT
CDR3aa: CATVDLLSRDRVRTDTQYF

j_gene: TRBJ2-3
v_gene: TRBV18
d_gene: -
abundance: many
CDR3nt: TGTGCCAGCTCACCGCGAGTCACAGATACGCAGTATTTT
CDR3aa: CASSPRVTDTQYF

j_gene: TRBJ2-1
v_gene: TRBV6-1
d_gene: TRBD2
abundance: -
CDR3nt: TGTGCCAGCAGTGAAGCGGGTCGGGGGGCCTACAATGAGCAGTTCTTC
CDR3aa: CASSEAGRGAYNEQFF

j_gene: TRBJ2-5
v_gene: TRBV6-1
d_gene: -
abundance: many
CDR3nt: TGTGCCAGCAGTCTTTTGGGGGGGCGCCAAGAGACCCAGTACTTC
CDR3aa: CASSLLGGRQETQYF

j_gene: TRBJ1-1
v_gene: TRBV28
d_gene: TRBD1
abundance: many
CDR3nt: TGTGCCAGCAGCTTAGACGTAGGGGGCTTGGGCTCTGAAGCTTTCTTT
CDR3aa: CASSLDVGGLGSEAFF

j_gene: TRBJ1-5
v_gene: TRBV2
d_gene: TRBD1
abundance: many
CDR3nt: TGTGCCAGCGCCCTGGGCAGGGGGGCCCAGCCCCAGCATTTT
CDR3aa: CASALGRGAQPQHF

j_gene: TRBJ1-2
v_gene: TRBV12-3/TRBV12-4
d_gene: TRBD1
abundance: few
CDR3nt: TGTGCCAGCAGTACGACAGGGTTTGAGAGCTACACCTTC
CDR3aa: CASSTTGFESYTF

j_gene: TRBJ2-3
v_gene: TRBV11-2
d_gene: TRBD1
abundance: few
CDR3nt: TGTGCCAGCAGCTTACAACAGGGGTTTTCGGATACGCAGTATTTT
CDR3aa: CASSLQQGFSDTQYF

j_gene: TRBJ2-7
v_gene: TRBV7-9
d_gene: -
abundance: few
CDR3nt: TGTGCCAGCAGCGGGCCCTCGGACAGCGGGGACTACGAGCAGTACTTC
CDR3aa: CASSGPSDSGDYEQYF

j_gene: TRBJ1-2
v_gene: TRBV24-1
d_gene: TRBD1
abundance: few
CDR3nt: TGTGCCACCAGTGATCCCGGGACAGGGAGCGGCTACACCTTC
CDR3aa: CATSDPGTGSGYTF

j_gene: TRBJ2-7
v_gene: TRBV20-1
d_gene: TRBD2
abundance: -
CDR3nt: TGCAGTGCGGCAGAAGGTTGGACTAGCGGCCTGGAGCAGTACTTC
CDR3aa: CSAAEGWTSGLEQYF

j_gene: TRBJ2-1
v_gene: TRBV18
d_gene: TRBD2
abundance: -
CDR3nt: TGTGCCAGCTCACCACCGACGACAGCGTTGGCGGGAGGGTACAATGAGCAGTTCTTC
CDR3aa: CASSPPTTALAGGYNEQFF

j_gene: TRBJ2-4
v_gene: TRBV11-3
d_gene: -
abundance: -
CDR3nt: TGTGCCAGCAGCCCCCCCCCGGGAAACATTCAGTACTTC
CDR3aa: CASSPPPGNIQYF

j_gene: TRBJ2-7
v_gene: TRBV6-1
d_gene: -
abundance: -
CDR3nt: TGTGCCAGCAGTTCCCCCAGTGGGGCCTACGAGCAGTACTTC
CDR3aa: CASSSPSGAYEQYF

j_gene: TRBJ2-3
v_gene: TRBV11-3
d_gene: TRBD1
abundance: many
CDR3nt: TGTGCCAGCAGCACCCTAATTTTCCCAAGGCCCGGGACAGGGAGGGTCACAGATACGCAGTATTTT
CDR3aa: CASSTLIFPRPGTGRVTDTQYF

j_gene: TRBJ2-7
v_gene: TRBV30
d_gene: TRBD2
abundance: -
CDR3nt: TGTGCCTGGAGGAAAGCGGGAGGGGGATCCTACGAGCAGTACTTC
CDR3aa: CAWRKAGGGSYEQYF

j_gene: TRBJ1-5
v_gene: TRBV7-2
d_gene: -
abundance: few
CDR3nt: TGTGCCAGCAGCTTAATTGGGAAGGAGGGCAATCAGCCCCAGCATTTT
CDR3aa: CASSLIGKEGNQPQHF

j_gene: TRBJ2-2
v_gene: TRBV5-8
d_gene: -
abundance: many
CDR3nt: TGTGCCAGCACCCCATCCCACGCCGGGGAGCTGTTTTTT
CDR3aa: CASTPSHAGELFF

j_gene: TRBJ1-2
v_gene: TRBV28
d_gene: TRBD1
abundance: many
CDR3nt: TGTGCCAGCGGGAATGGGGACAGTGGCTACACCTTC
CDR3aa: CASGNGDSGYTF

j_gene: TRBJ2-6
v_gene: TRBV3-1
d_gene: -
abundance: -
CDR3nt: TGTGCCAGCAGCCAAGTGGGGGTGACGTTCTCTGGGGCCAACGTCCTGACTTTC
CDR3aa: CASSQVGVTFSGANVLTF

j_gene: TRBJ2-7
v_gene: TRBV5-1
d_gene: -
abundance: many
CDR3nt: TGCGCCAGCAGCGAGGCAGGGACCTACGAGCAGTACTTC
CDR3aa: CASSEAGTYEQYF